This entry is about one T cell receptor beta chain. Its antigen is currently unknown. This record comes from a study of OX40 agonist ivuxolimab in advanced cancers. Overall study: Every patient in dose escalation had hepatocellular carcinoma, melanoma, renal cell or head and neck cancer.

Some clones are missing from TCRdb's copy, which holds only in-frame ones; the method was immunoSEQ multiplex PCR. The sample yields some 83,000 clones, 86% seen once. Study findings and constraints: Among some nonresponders, normalized T-cell clonal expansion was also low. Researchers did not determine the expanded peripheral T cells' antigen specificity.

Germline V gene lookup returns CDR1 SGDLS and CDR2 YYNGEE. V dropped 3 bases and J dropped 4; count of bases not matched to a gene: 6. This CDR3 contains 15 residues. The specimen was CD4+ or CD8+ T cells sorted from blood, collected in a trial of the OX40 agonist ivuxolimab. The sequence came from an adult with an advanced solid tumor such as melanoma, head and neck, liver or kidney cancer. The genes are TRBV9 and TRBJ2-7; the match to TRBD1 covers 11 bases. In DNA form, the CDR3 reads TGTGCCAGCAGCGACGGGACAGGGGGAAAATACGAGCAGTACTTC. Protein sequence: CASSDGTGGKYEQYF.